These T cell receptor beta chains were read from a single sample in a study of T cells in Graves' hyperthyroidism and ophthalmopathy. TCRdb analysed the multiplex PCR reads with MiXCR anew, one entry per CDR3 protein. The sample lists 750,000 to 900,000 distinct CDR3 sequences; around 39% were seen once. Sample: blood. These TCRs come from a young man with Graves' hyperthyroidism. Both conserved end residues are part of each CDR3. Each record gives: V gene, D gene, clone size, J gene, CDR3 protein, CDR3 DNA. The D gene is left open where the match is weak. The listing skips clone size in some rows; elsewhere it reads once, few, many or a size class.

v_gene: TRBV6-1
d_gene: TRBD1
abundance: many
j_gene: TRBJ2-2
CDR3aa: CASTGTENTGELFF
CDR3nt: TGTGCCAGCACCGGGACAGAGAACACCGGGGAGCTGTTTTTT

v_gene: TRBV5-1
d_gene: NA
abundance: many
j_gene: TRBJ2-7
CDR3aa: CASEEESGEQYF
CDR3nt: TGCGCCAGCGAGGAGGAAAGTGGCGAGCAGTACTTC

v_gene: TRBV10-3
d_gene: NA
abundance: once
j_gene: TRBJ1-1
CDR3aa: CAISETDFNTEAFF
CDR3nt: TGTGCCATCAGTGAGACGGACTTTAACACTGAAGCTTTCTTT

v_gene: TRBV20-1
d_gene: NA
abundance: once
j_gene: TRBJ2-7
CDR3aa: CSAGGGGGSGQYF
CDR3nt: TGCAGTGCTGGGGGGGGCGGTGGATCCGGGCAGTACTTC

v_gene: TRBV7-8
d_gene: NA
abundance: NA
j_gene: TRBJ1-2
CDR3aa: CASSSGRGVGYTF
CDR3nt: TGTGCCAGCAGCAGCGGAAGGGGCGTGGGCTACACCTTC

v_gene: TRBV7-9
d_gene: TRBD1
abundance: few
j_gene: TRBJ2-2
CDR3aa: CASRFRGTGDGELFF
CDR3nt: TGTGCCAGCAGGTTCCGGGGGACAGGGGACGGGGAGCTGTTTTTT

v_gene: TRBV5-4
d_gene: NA
abundance: few
j_gene: TRBJ1-2
CDR3aa: CASSFRGSYGYTF
CDR3nt: TGTGCCAGCAGCTTCAGGGGCTCCTATGGCTACACCTTC

v_gene: TRBV19
d_gene: NA
abundance: many
j_gene: TRBJ1-1
CDR3aa: CASTGQKQGNTEAFF
CDR3nt: TGTGCCAGTACCGGCCAGAAGCAGGGGAACACTGAAGCTTTCTTT

v_gene: TRBV10-3
d_gene: NA
abundance: many
j_gene: TRBJ1-1
CDR3aa: CAISRVLRENTEAFF
CDR3nt: TGTGCCATCAGCCGTGTCCTCAGGGAAAACACTGAAGCTTTCTTT

v_gene: TRBV2
d_gene: NA
abundance: many
j_gene: TRBJ1-5
CDR3aa: CASNGGDSNQPQHF
CDR3nt: TGTGCCAGCAACGGGGGGGATAGCAATCAGCCCCAGCATTTT

v_gene: TRBV11-3
d_gene: NA
abundance: few
j_gene: TRBJ2-2
CDR3aa: CASSPPGGRTNTGELFF
CDR3nt: TGTGCCAGCAGCCCCCCCGGGGGCAGGACGAACACCGGGGAGCTGTTTTTT

v_gene: TRBV2
d_gene: NA
abundance: NA
j_gene: TRBJ2-2
CDR3aa: CASSWLGELFF
CDR3nt: TGTGCCAGCAGTTGGCTCGGGGAGCTGTTTTTT

v_gene: TRBV12-3/TRBV12-4
d_gene: NA
abundance: NA
j_gene: TRBJ2-3
CDR3aa: CASSLGNTQYF
CDR3nt: TGTGCCAGCAGTTTAGGTAATACGCAGTATTTT

v_gene: TRBV5-4
d_gene: NA
abundance: NA
j_gene: TRBJ2-6
CDR3aa: CASSRGEGRSGANVLTF
CDR3nt: TGTGCCAGCAGCCGAGGCGAGGGGAGGTCTGGGGCCAACGTCCTGACTTTC

v_gene: TRBV6-1
d_gene: NA
abundance: few
j_gene: TRBJ1-3
CDR3aa: CASAAPANSGNTIYF
CDR3nt: TGTGCCAGCGCGGCGCCCGCGAACTCTGGAAACACCATATATTTT

v_gene: TRBV29-1
d_gene: NA
abundance: NA
j_gene: TRBJ2-5
CDR3aa: CSVKRNQETQYF
CDR3nt: TGCAGCGTGAAGCGGAACCAAGAGACCCAGTACTTC

v_gene: TRBV15
d_gene: NA
abundance: once
j_gene: TRBJ1-1
CDR3aa: CASCLTDTEAFF
CDR3nt: TGTGCCAGCTGCTTGACGGACACTGAAGCTTTCTTT

v_gene: TRBV4-3
d_gene: TRBD1
abundance: NA
j_gene: TRBJ2-7
CDR3aa: CASSQGPGQGTGGYEQYF
CDR3nt: TGCGCCAGCAGCCAAGGTCCAGGTCAGGGGACAGGGGGCTACGAGCAGTACTTC

v_gene: TRBV2
d_gene: TRBD1
abundance: NA
j_gene: TRBJ1-6
CDR3aa: CASSPQRGDRNNSPLHF
CDR3nt: TGTGCCAGCAGCCCTCAAAGAGGGGACAGAAATAATTCACCCCTCCACTTT

v_gene: TRBV5-1
d_gene: NA
abundance: few
j_gene: TRBJ2-7
CDR3aa: CASRGISSYEQYF
CDR3nt: TGCGCCAGCAGAGGGATTTCCAGCTACGAGCAGTACTTC

v_gene: TRBV5-5
d_gene: NA
abundance: few
j_gene: TRBJ2-7
CDR3aa: CASSWYRASEQYF
CDR3nt: TGTGCCAGCAGCTGGTACAGGGCGTCCGAGCAGTACTTC

v_gene: TRBV5-1
d_gene: NA
abundance: NA
j_gene: TRBJ1-1
CDR3aa: CASSLDRMDTEAFF
CDR3nt: TGCGCCAGCAGCTTGGACCGAATGGACACTGAAGCTTTCTTT

v_gene: TRBV5-5
d_gene: NA
abundance: few
j_gene: TRBJ2-7
CDR3aa: CASSLVQGYYEQYF
CDR3nt: TGTGCCAGCAGCTTGGTTCAGGGGTACTACGAGCAGTACTTC

v_gene: TRBV12-3/TRBV12-4
d_gene: NA
abundance: NA
j_gene: TRBJ1-5
CDR3aa: CASSSTEAVNQPQHF
CDR3nt: TGTGCCAGCAGTTCGACGGAAGCGGTCAATCAGCCCCAGCATTTT

v_gene: TRBV25-1
d_gene: NA
abundance: many
j_gene: TRBJ1-1
CDR3aa: CASSPGLAEAFF
CDR3nt: TGTGCCAGCAGTCCGGGCTTGGCTGAAGCTTTCTTT

v_gene: TRBV13
d_gene: TRBD1
abundance: many
j_gene: TRBJ1-2
CDR3aa: CASSTGTGNYGYTF
CDR3nt: TGTGCCAGCAGCACCGGGACAGGAAACTATGGCTACACCTTC